The 32 T cell receptor beta chains reported below all come from one sample, sequenced in a study of cytomegalovirus exposure and HLA in healthy donors. PCR was performed using 60 Vbeta and 13 Jbeta primers. The method was immunoSEQ multiplex PCR; TCRdb's version includes in-frame clones alone and lacks a portion of them. This sample carries 100,000 to 150,000 clones, 80% of them seen once, and the ten largest clones take around 3.6%. Sequenced sample: PBMCs. These receptors were collected from a woman between 40 and 50 years old in good health and CMV-seronegative.

This chain connects TRBV19 to TRBJ2-1; D perhaps matches TRBD2 (5 bases). Trimming removed 4 bases at V and 0 bases at J, with 13 bases between. The CDR3 spans 16 residues. Germline CDR1 reads LNHDA; CDR2 reads SQIVND (reference sequence). CDR3 protein: CASSRAGRDSYNEQFF. CDR3 nucleotide sequence: TGTGCCAGTAGTAGGGCGGGCCGGGACTCCTACAATGAGCAGTTCTTC.

The CDR3 DNA reads as TGTGCCAGCTCACCCAAAGGGGGGAACACTGAAGCTTTCTTT. Translated: CASSPKGGNTEAFF. This chain uses TRBV18 with TRBJ1-1, with a possible D match to TRBD1 (6 bases). The CDR3 has 14 residues. Trimming took off 3 bases at V and 1 base at J, with 9 bases between the two ends. Germline-derived CDR1 and CDR2 are KGHSH and LQKENI.

This chain links TRBV19 with TRBJ2-7; D uncertain. Trimming took 0 bases from V and 6 from J, leaving 15 bases between them. In germline, CDR1 is LNHDA, CDR2 SQIVND (reference sequence). The CDR3 has 15 amino acids. The CDR3 protein is CASSIDRQAFGEQYF. CDR3 sequence (DNA): TGTGCCAGTAGTATAGATCGGCAGGCCTTCGGCGAGCAGTACTTC.

The chain joins TRBV5-6 to TRBJ1-2, with TRBD1 as a possible D gene (5 bases). CDR3 length equals 14 residues. Germline V lookup: CDR1 SGHDT, CDR2 YYEEEE. V was cut by 7 bases and J by 7 bases, with 20 bases left in between. The CDR3 bases are TGTGCCAGCCAAAAGGGGCAGACAGATCGTGGCTACACCTTC. Its translation: CASQKGQTDRGYTF.

The rearrangement links TRBV27 to TRBJ1-2; unclear D gene. The V gene lost 3 bases and the J gene lost 2 bases, with 7 bases spanning the gap. Looked up from germline, CDR1 is MNHEY and CDR2 is SMNVEV (reference sequence). CDR3 length: 13 residues. The CDR3 nucleotides read TGTGCCAGCAGTTTCACTCCCAACTATGGCTACACCTTC. Translation gives CASSFTPNYGYTF.

Judged by abundance, this clone is medium-sized (0.01 to 0.1%). The chain has TRBV28 and TRBJ1-4, with TRBD1 matching 7 bases. The germline V gene has CDR1 MDHEN and CDR2 SYDVKM. The CDR3 contains 14 residues. The V segment lost 6 bases and the J segment 8 bases; nucleotides outside the gene matches: 9. The CDR3, as DNA: TGTGCCAGCAGCAACGGCGGGGACAGCGAAAAACTGTTTTTT. This gives the protein CASSNGGDSEKLFF. Full variable domain (outside the CDR3, taken from reference TRBV28 and TRBJ1-4): DVKVTQSSRYLVKRTGEKVFLECVQDMDHENMFWYRQDPGLGLRLIYFSYDVKMKEKGDIPEGYSVSREKKERFSLILESASTNQTSMYLCASSNGGDSEKLFFGSGTQLSVL.

The CDR3 loop is CASSPRTGRGETQYF. The CDR3 DNA is TGTGCCAGTAGTCCCCGGACAGGGAGGGGGGAGACCCAGTACTTC. V usage is TRBV19 and J usage is TRBJ2-5, with a possible D match to TRBD1 (8 bases). CDR3 size: 15 residues. Germline CDR1 reads LNHDA; CDR2 reads SQIVND (reference sequence). V was clipped by 5 bases and J by 5 bases, with 18 bases between them.

This chain connects TRBV6-5 to TRBJ1-1, with TRBD1 identical over 7 bases. This CDR3 comprises 15 residues. The V gene end was trimmed by 6 bases and the J gene end by 0 bases; junction bases not matched to a gene: 7. The V gene's germline CDR1 is MNHEY and CDR2 SVGAGI. CDR3 sequence reads: CASRASTGMNTEAFF. The CDR3 bases are TGTGCCAGCAGAGCTTCGACAGGGATGAACACTGAAGCTTTCTTT.

This chain connects TRBV5-4 to TRBJ2-2; possible D gene TRBD1, 6 bases. Germline V gives CDR1 SGHNT, CDR2 YYREEE (reference sequence). Deletions cut 4 bases from V and 1 base from J, with 14 bases between. The CDR3 covers 16 residues. The CDR3 DNA is TGTGCCAGCAGCGCTGGTGGGGGCCTGAACACCGGGGAGCTGTTTTTT. As protein: CASSAGGGLNTGELFF.

This chain uses TRBV7-2 with TRBJ2-7; D is possibly TRBD1 (6 bases). From germline, CDR1 is SGHTA and CDR2 FQGNSA. V lost 5 bases to trimming and J lost 3 bases, with 8 bases between them. CDR3 size: 12 residues. The DNA of the CDR3 is TGTGCCAGCAGCAGGGACAACTACGAGCAGTACTTC. It translates to CASSRDNYEQYF.

The chain is built from TRBV5-1 and TRBJ2-3; 10 bases line up with TRBD1. The V and J ends lost 4 bases and 1 base, in that order; junction bases with no gene match: 6. Germline V gives CDR1 SGHRS, CDR2 YFSETQ. This CDR3 is 16 amino acids long. CDR3 sequence: CASSVTGTGGTDTQYF. The CDR3 nucleotides read TGCGCCAGCAGCGTGACCGGGACAGGGGGCACAGATACGCAGTATTTT.

A single count supports this clone. The V and J genes are TRBV4-3 and TRBJ1-4; D remains ambiguous. Germline V lookup: CDR1 LGHNA, CDR2 YSLEER. The CDR3 consists of 16 residues. V was shortened by 4 bases and J by 0 bases, with 12 bases between the two germline ends. The CDR3, as DNA: TGCGCCAGCAGCCTCGGGAAGGTCGCAACTAATGAAAAACTGTTTTTT. Translating gives CASSLGKVATNEKLFF.

This clone was observed a few times. The V and J genes are TRBV27 and TRBJ1-6; the match to TRBD1 covers 12 bases. Germline assignment: CDR1 MNHEY and CDR2 SMNVEV (reference sequence). J lost 2 bases, V lost 4 bases, and 3 bases had no gene match. The CDR3 length is 17 residues. The CDR3 is CASSSRDRGPYNSPLHF. The CDR3, as DNA: TGTGCCAGCAGTTCCCGGGACAGGGGGCCCTATAATTCACCCCTCCACTTT.

The chain recombines TRBV10-1 with TRBJ2-5; D gene uncertain. V lost 7 bases, J lost 7 bases, and 22 bases lay in between. CDR3 length equals 15 residues. From germline, CDR1 is WNHNN and CDR2 SYGVQD (reference sequence). CDR3 loop: CASISEERQNGTQYF. The CDR3 nucleotides read TGCGCCAGCATAAGTGAGGAGAGGCAGAATGGGACCCAGTACTTC.

This clone was recorded once. The rearrangement uses TRBV5-4 and TRBJ2-3; 8 bases align to TRBD2. The CDR3 is 16 residues long. Germline CDR1 and CDR2: SGHNT and YYREEE (reference sequence). V was clipped by 4 bases and J by 2 bases; unmatched bases: 9. CDR3 nucleotides: TGTGCCAGCAGCCTCCGGACTAGCCCACACACAGATACGCAGTATTTT. Translated, it gives CASSLRTSPHTDTQYF.

This sequence joins TRBV7-2 and TRBJ2-1, with D perhaps matching TRBD2 (5 bases). CDR3 length: 14 amino acids. V gave up 1 base and J gave up 12 bases, with 16 bases separating them. Germline V gives CDR1 SGHTA, CDR2 FQGNSA. The CDR3 sequence: CASSLDSRRGVQFF. CDR3 coding DNA: TGTGCCAGCAGCTTAGACAGCCGTCGGGGTGTGCAGTTCTTC.

The gene calls are TRBV28 and TRBJ2-7; TRBD2 aligns across 7 bases. The length of the CDR3 is 16 residues. V lost 4 bases and J lost 2; bases outside the gene matches: 11. Germline V gives CDR1 MDHEN, CDR2 SYDVKM. The CDR3 DNA follows: TGTGCCAGCAGTTCCCTGAGCGGGACCCCCGCCTACGAGCAGTACTTC. It encodes CASSSLSGTPAYEQYF.

The V gene is TRBV7-9, the J gene TRBJ1-2; possible D gene TRBD1, 6 bases. The CDR3 runs to 15 residues. V was clipped by 5 bases and J by 8 bases, with 21 bases between them. Germline CDR1 and CDR2: SEHNR and FQNEAQ (reference sequence). DNA for the CDR3: TGTGCCAGCAGCCCTAACCTCCGGGACACCTACGGCTACACCTTC. This translates into CASSPNLRDTYGYTF.

V usage is TRBV7-8 and J usage is TRBJ2-2; a weak D match, TRBD1 (6 bases). CDR1 SGHVS and CDR2 FQNEAQ come from the germline V gene. The CDR3 has 16 residues. The ends were cut back, 4 bases at V and 2 bases at J, with 14 bases in the middle. CDR3 protein: CASSYRAGANTGELFF. The CDR3 DNA reads as TGTGCCAGCAGCTACCGTGCAGGGGCTAACACCGGGGAGCTGTTTTTT.

The count of this clone is one. The genes are TRBV18 and TRBJ1-1, with TRBD1 identical over 10 bases. V lost 4 bases, J lost 2 bases, and 7 bases stayed unmatched. Germline assignment: CDR1 KGHSH and CDR2 LQKENI. The CDR3 spans 16 residues. DNA of the CDR3: TGTGCCAGCTCACGCCCGACAGGGGGCCTTAACACTGAAGCTTTCTTT. Translated: CASSRPTGGLNTEAFF.

The table lists this clone with a few counts. The chain has TRBV7-9 and TRBJ2-4; TRBD1 matches 9 bases. This CDR3 is 18 amino acids long. V trimming: 6 bases; J trimming: 0 bases; junction bases outside the gene matches: 12. Germline CDR1 and CDR2: SEHNR and FQNEAQ (reference sequence). The CDR3 here is CASSSDRGRELAKNIQYF. CDR3 in DNA: TGTGCCAGCAGTTCGGACAGGGGACGAGAACTAGCCAAAAACATTCAGTACTTC.

This chain joins TRBV28 and TRBJ1-2; the match to TRBD1 covers 7 bases. Germline V gives CDR1 MDHEN, CDR2 SYDVKM. J was trimmed by 2 bases and V by 6 bases; bases with no gene match: 3. The CDR3 extends over 13 amino acids. The CDR3: CASRTTGNYGYTF. As DNA, the CDR3 is TGTGCCAGCAGGACGACAGGGAACTATGGCTACACCTTC.

This rearrangement joins TRBV5-1 to TRBJ1-4; a possible D gene is TRBD1 (5 bases). The CDR3 sequence is 14 residues long. The V gene's germline CDR1 is SGHRS and CDR2 YFSETQ. V was pared by 5 bases and J by 6 bases, with 14 bases between. The chain's CDR3 is CASSSTASDEKLFF. The CDR3 DNA reads TGCGCCAGCAGTTCGACAGCCTCCGATGAAAAACTGTTTTTT.

This sequence joins TRBV7-9 and TRBJ2-7, with D possibly matching TRBD1 (5 bases). The ends were cut back, 5 bases at V and 6 bases at J, with 14 bases in the middle. The CDR3 totals 13 residues. From germline, CDR1 is SEHNR and CDR2 FQNEAQ (reference sequence). The CDR3 loop is CASSKGASGEQYF. The CDR3 DNA sequence: TGTGCCAGCAGCAAAGGGGCGTCCGGCGAGCAGTACTTC. Combining the CDR3 with reference TRBV7-9 and TRBJ2-7 gives the whole variable domain DTGVSQNPRHKITKRGQNVTFRCDPISEHNRLYWYRQTLGQGPEFLTYFQNEAQLEKSRLLSDRFSAERPKGSFSTLEIQRTEQGDSAMYLCASSKGASGEQYFGPGTRLTVT.

The V gene is TRBV29-1, the J gene TRBJ1-1, with 9 positions matching TRBD1. Losses at the gene ends were 5 bases for V and 11 bases for J; bases not matched to a gene: 6. This CDR3 has 11 residues. CDR1 SQVTM and CDR2 ANQGSEA come from the germline V gene. The CDR3 DNA follows: TGCAGCGTTCCTGACAGGGGGGGGGCTTTCTTT. Protein sequence: CSVPDRGGAFF.

The chain couples TRBV5-4 to TRBJ1-1, with TRBD1 as a possible D gene (5 bases). Germline loops: CDR1 SGHNT, CDR2 YYREEE (reference sequence). This CDR3 is built from 12 residues. V was trimmed by 1 base and J by 6 bases, leaving 7 bases between them. The CDR3 DNA reads TGTGCCAGCAGCTTGAAAGGGGCTGAAGCTTTCTTT. Amino acids: CASSLKGAEAFF.

The rearrangement joins TRBV4-3 to TRBJ2-1; 7 bases are shared with TRBD2. V was pared by 0 bases and J by 7 bases, with 15 bases of the junction left unmatched. Looked up from germline, CDR1 is LGHNA and CDR2 is YSLEER. The CDR3 has 18 amino acids. CDR3 sequence reads: CASSQDTGGWGARNEQFF. The CDR3 DNA sequence: TGCGCCAGCAGCCAAGATACGGGGGGATGGGGTGCCAGAAATGAGCAGTTCTTC.

This clone was detected only a few times. The rearrangement links TRBV6-5 to TRBJ1-6; tentative D call: TRBD1 (5 bases). The CDR3 covers 16 residues. Germline CDR1 and CDR2: MNHEY and SVGAGI. V lost 2 bases and J 7 bases, leaving 15 bases between the germline ends. The CDR3 loop is CASSYDKRGKNSPLHF. The CDR3 coding sequence is TGTGCCAGCAGTTACGACAAGCGGGGGAAAAATTCACCCCTCCACTTT.

This clone was observed a single time. The CDR3 bases are TGTGCCAGCAGTGGGGGGGAATCGAGCTACAGGGAGCAGTTCTTC. Its protein is CASSGGESSYREQFF. The chain combines TRBV6-1 with TRBJ2-1, with D maybe TRBD2 (6 bases). Deletions cut 4 bases from V and 10 bases from J, with 20 bases between. The CDR3 covers 15 residues. From germline, CDR1 is MNHNS and CDR2 SASEGT.

This chain uses TRBV19 with TRBJ2-3; the match to TRBD2 covers 10 bases. The CDR3 is made up of 15 amino acids. V lost 4 bases to trimming and J lost 7 bases; unmatched junction nucleotides: 8. Germline CDR1 is LNHDA and CDR2 is SQIVND (reference sequence). In DNA, the CDR3 is TGTGCCAGTAGTACGGGTAGCGGGGGGACAAATACGCAGTATTTT. This codes for CASSTGSGGTNTQYF.

This chain's CDR3 is CASSPGGRILEGYTF. CDR3 bases: TGTGCCAGCAGCCCTGGAGGCAGGATCTTGGAAGGCTACACCTTC. The chain uses TRBV5-6 and TRBJ1-2; D is uncertain. Between the trimmed V and J ends, which lost 4 bases and 8 bases, there was a span of 21 bases. The CDR3 totals 15 residues. The germline CDR1 and CDR2 sequences are SGHDT and YYEEEE.

The V gene is TRBV28, the J gene TRBJ2-1, with D tentatively TRBD1 (5 bases). V lost 3 bases to trimming and J lost 7 bases, with 13 bases between them. The CDR3 totals 14 residues. The germline V gene has CDR1 MDHEN and CDR2 SYDVKM. CDR3 DNA sequence: TGTGCCAGCAGTTTTAGGGGCAGGATGAATGAGCAGTTCTTC. This translates into CASSFRGRMNEQFF.